The 14 T cell receptor beta chains listed next were all sequenced from one sample in a study of technical replicates of blood from a handful of donors. Sequencing was performed with immunoSEQ multiplex PCR; in TCRdb, only in-frame clones are kept and a portion is missing. Of 55,000 to 75,000 clones in the sample, around 95% were seen once. The sequenced sample was T cells isolated from PBMCs. The receptors stem from a human donor in good health.

This rearrangement joins TRBV9 to TRBJ1-1; D is uncertain. This CDR3 comprises 13 residues. Germline assignment: CDR1 SGDLS and CDR2 YYNGEE. Trimming took off 5 bases at V and 1 base at J, with 9 bases between the two ends. CDR3 nucleotides: TGTGCCAGCAGTCGCTCAGGGAACACTGAAGCTTTCTTT. Amino acids: CASSRSGNTEAFF. Full variable domain (missing parts from reference TRBV9 and TRBJ1-1): DSGVTQTPKHLITATGQRVTLRCSPRSGDLSVYWYQQSLDQGLQFLIQYYNGEERAKGNILERFSAQQFPDLHSELNLSSLELGDSALYFCASSRSGNTEAFFGQGTRLTVV.

The genes are TRBV18 and TRBJ2-1; TRBD1 matches 11 bases. V dropped 3 bases and J dropped 10; count of bases not matched to a gene: 8. The germline V gene encodes CDR1 KGHSH and CDR2 LQKENI. This CDR3 contains 15 residues. CDR3 sequence (DNA): TGTGCCAGCTCACCGCGGACAGGGGGCCAAGACGAGCAGTTCTTC. It is translated as CASSPRTGGQDEQFF.

The rearrangement joins TRBV28 to TRBJ2-1; 9 bases map to TRBD2. V gave up 6 bases and J gave up 6 bases; unmatched junction bases: 6. The germline V gene has CDR1 MDHEN and CDR2 SYDVKM. The CDR3 totals 14 residues. CDR3 loop: CASREVAGVNEQFF. The CDR3 coding sequence is TGTGCCAGCAGAGAGGTAGCGGGAGTCAATGAGCAGTTCTTC.

The rearrangement joins TRBV7-3 to TRBJ2-7; TRBD1 matches 12 bases. Germline V gene lookup returns CDR1 SGHTA and CDR2 FQGTGA. The V segment lost 5 bases and the J segment 1 base; nucleotides outside the gene matches: 12. This CDR3 is built from 18 residues. The CDR3, as DNA: TGTGCCAGCAGCCTACCGGGACAGGGGGCGCGCCCATCCTACGAGCAGTACTTC. Encoded protein: CASSLPGQGARPSYEQYF.

This chain links TRBV7-2 with TRBJ2-2; unclear D gene. The CDR3 loop spans 14 amino acids. In germline, CDR1 is SGHTA, CDR2 FQGNSA. V shed 5 bases and J shed 3 bases, with 10 bases lying between them. The CDR3 loop reads CASSPYMYTGELFF. The CDR3, as DNA: TGTGCCAGCAGCCCATACATGTACACCGGGGAGCTGTTTTTT.

The chain uses TRBV4-2 and TRBJ1-2; TRBD1 matches 7 bases. There are 15 residues in the CDR3. CDR1 LGHNA and CDR2 YNFKEQ come from the germline V gene. Unmatched junction bases numbered 6, after V lost 1 base and J lost 4 bases. This chain's CDR3 is CASSQVATGFYGYTF. CDR3 sequence (DNA): TGTGCCAGCAGCCAAGTGGCGACAGGGTTCTATGGCTACACCTTC.

V is TRBV27 and J is TRBJ2-5; 9 bases are shared with TRBD2. The length of the CDR3 is 17 residues. The junction had 10 bases not matched to a gene; V was cut back by 1 base and J by 4 bases. The germline CDR1 and CDR2 sequences are MNHEY and SMNVEV (reference sequence). The CDR3 region has the DNA TGTGCCAGCAGTTTATTAGCGGGAGTGGGGACGCGAGAGACCCAGTACTTC. It codes for CASSLLAGVGTRETQYF.

In this sample, this clone turned up once. The genes are TRBV29-1 and TRBJ1-1; 9 bases fit TRBD1. V lost 0 bases, J lost 0 bases, and 2 bases stayed unmatched. Germline V gives CDR1 SQVTM, CDR2 ANQGSEA. The CDR3 has 15 residues. The CDR3 sequence is CSVEEGQGLNTEAFF. The CDR3 DNA sequence: TGCAGCGTTGAAGAAGGACAGGGGTTGAACACTGAAGCTTTCTTT.

V and J are TRBV4-1 and TRBJ2-1; D possibly corresponds to TRBD2 (6 bases). Germline assignment: CDR1 MGHRA and CDR2 YSYEKL. The CDR3 spans 15 residues. Trimming removed 0 bases from V and 5 bases from J, with 11 bases in between. The CDR3 DNA reads TGCGCCAGCAGCCAAGATAATAGCGGCCACAATGAGCAGTTCTTC. This translates into CASSQDNSGHNEQFF.

This rearrangement joins TRBV28 to TRBJ2-7; 8 bases are shared with TRBD2. With 8 bases clipped from V and 2 bases from J, the junction kept 14 bases outside the gene matches. The germline V gene has CDR1 MDHEN and CDR2 SYDVKM. The CDR3 has 16 amino acids. The CDR3 here is CASDRSGSSGAYEQYF. CDR3 bases: TGTGCCAGCGATAGAAGCGGGAGCTCGGGGGCCTACGAGCAGTACTTC.

This chain uses TRBV10-3 with TRBJ2-7, with 9 positions matching TRBD1. The CDR3 covers 14 residues. J was trimmed by 0 bases and V by 6 bases; bases with no gene match: 3. Germline V lookup: CDR1 ENHRY, CDR2 SYGVKD. CDR3 in amino acids: CAIREGQGSYEQYF. In nucleotides, the CDR3 is TGTGCCATCAGGGAGGGACAGGGCTCCTACGAGCAGTACTTC.

The chain carries TRBV2 and TRBJ2-3, with D maybe TRBD1 (5 bases). The CDR3 consists of 11 residues. In germline, CDR1 is SNHLY, CDR2 FYNNEI. Trimming shortened V by 10 bases and J by 5 bases, and 10 bases separated the two germline ends. CDR3 residues: CATSREDTQYF. The CDR3 nucleotides are TGTGCCACCAGCAGGGAAGATACGCAGTATTTT.

The rearrangement links TRBV27 to TRBJ1-1; no clear D. The CDR3 covers 13 residues. V was shortened by 8 bases and J by 1 base, with 11 bases between the two germline ends. Germline values: CDR1 MNHEY, CDR2 SMNVEV (reference sequence). CDR3 protein: CASFIKRNTEAFF. The CDR3 bases are TGTGCCAGCTTTATAAAGAGGAACACTGAAGCTTTCTTT.

V gene TRBV30 combines with J gene TRBJ2-3, with 7 bases that match TRBD1. The J segment lost 2 bases and the V segment lost 2 bases, leaving 10 bases of the junction unmatched. From germline, CDR1 is GTSNPN and CDR2 SVGIG (reference sequence). This CDR3 is built from 16 residues. As DNA, the CDR3 is TGTGCCTGGAGTTCGAGGGACAGAAGAGCCACAGATACGCAGTATTTT. This codes for CAWSSRDRRATDTQYF.